The TCR beta chain under discussion was sequenced for a study of blood T cell repertoires in COVID-19. For the study at large: Whether acute or convalescent, the COVID-19 samples came from the United States, Italy and Spain. The analysed material was cDNA or gDNA that came from T cells, B-cell-depleted T cells, or PBMCs.

Profiled with immunoSEQ multiplex PCR; TCRdb holds only in-frame clones, not every one. The data hold 300,000 to 450,000 clones, with roughly 86% observed a single time. Donors in Cohort 3 who had recovered were those with two negative PCRs, healthcare professional clearance, or resolution of their symptoms. This TCR came from a man aged 25 to 40 who had recovered from COVID-19. The sample consisted of PBMCs or T cells enriched from blood (not recorded which).

The CDR3, as DNA: TGTGCCAGCAGTTACCGGGGGGCCCCCACAGATACGCAGTATTTT. Amino acid sequence: CASSYRGAPTDTQYF. The J gene is TRBJ2-3, the V gene TRBV6-2 or TRBV6-3, with D possibly being TRBD2 (7 bases). V shed 2 bases and J shed 2 bases, with 11 bases lying between them. CDR1 is MNHEY, CDR2 SVGEGT, per germline. The CDR3 has 15 amino acids.